Sequencing of this T cell receptor beta chain was carried out in a study of regulatory T cells in long-lasting Graves disease. Study-level points and caveats: Thyroid tissue went unstudied; only peripheral blood was examined. Repertoires from persistent disease leaned toward TRBV28, TRBJ1-2 and TRBJ2-5.

This clonotype was detected a few times. Its antigen is not known. To make TCR beta libraries, researchers used iRepertoire HTBI primers and Arm-PCR of CDR3 regions. TCRdb itself ran the multiplex PCR reads through MiXCR, one entry per CDR3 protein. The sample lists around 400,000 distinct CDR3 sequences, 15% to 17% occurring once. Time point denoted: newly diagnosed GD, antithyroid drugs for less than 3 months. Generation of the TCR library employed RNA extracted from PBMCs. In each case, Graves' disease was diagnosed per American Thyroid Association guidelines. The ends lost 5 bases at V and 0 bases at J; junction bases unmatched: 6. CDR3 size: 15 residues. Germline V gene lookup returns CDR1 SGHVS and CDR2 FNYEAQ.

Sample: peripheral blood mononuclear cells (PBMCs), taken at new diagnosis, from a patient treated with antithyroid drugs. The V call is TRBV7-6, the J call TRBJ1-1; 7 bases fit TRBD1. The sequence came from a female donor with Graves disease. The CDR3 spells CASSPGTVLNTEAFF. The CDR3 nucleotides are TGTGCCAGCAGCCCAGGGACAGTTTTGAACACTGAAGCTTTCTTT.